This TCR beta chain originates from a study of neoadjuvant anti-PD-1 for oral cavity cancer. Sequenced by immunoSEQ multiplex PCR; TCRdb stores in-frame clones only, minus some. In the table there are approximately 7,200 clones, around 40% of which are singletons. The CDR3 covers 17 residues. V was pared by 0 bases and J by 5 bases, with 17 bases between. Looked up from germline, CDR1 is LNHNV and CDR2 is YYDKDF (reference sequence). The V call is TRBV15, the J call TRBJ2-1, with D tentatively TRBD1 or TRBD2 (5 bases each). The TCR comes from a person aged 40-85 years with oral cavity squamous cell carcinoma. The starting material was tumor tissue, obtained before nivolumab (anti-PD-1) treatment. In nucleotides, the CDR3 is TGTGCCACCAGCAGAGAGGGTAGAAGCCTGGGGGACAATGAGCAGTTCTTC. This encodes CATSREGRSLGDNEQFF.